These T cell receptor beta chains were read from a single sample in a study of blood T cell repertoires in COVID-19. Clones were sequenced by immunoSEQ multiplex PCR, and TCRdb holds only the in-frame ones, with some missing. Found here are about 230,000 clones, 65% to 90% of them singletons; the top ten hold approximately 10%. The material sequenced was peripheral blood. The receptors derive from a man in his forties or fifties with COVID-19, enrolled during active disease. Each CDR3 is given with its conserved first and last residue.

v_call	cdr3_aa
TRBV7-9	CASSPGLAGEYEQFF
TRBV6-5	CASSYSGANSPLHF
TRBV12-3/TRBV12-4	CASQRTGYNEQFF
TRBV7-8	CASSLGLGRTYEQYF
TRBV7-9	CASSPRTGWEAFF
TRBV6-5	CASSYSNRAIYTF
TRBV6-5	CASSSRLGGSNSPLHF
TRBV5-1	CASSLAFLQIRSNEQFF
TRBV4-2	CASSQRLAGEETQYF
TRBV4-3	CASSQDQGLTEAFF
TRBV6-2/TRBV6-3	CASSYFGRGRAGELFF
TRBV4-3	CASSQDSSGIGELFF
TRBV6-6	CASSYDSGASTDTQYF
TRBV7-6	CASSLASVEKLFF
TRBV6-6	CASSQLAGVRNTGELFF
TRBV28	CASSRQVNYGYTF
TRBV6-5	CASTPPAGFNEQYF
TRBV3-1/TRBV3-2	CASSKGNSGSYEQYF
TRBV5-1	CASSGSTGGDEQYF
TRBV29-1	CSVGNFANYGYTF
TRBV5-5	CASSPGLAGGLYNEQFF
TRBV10-3	CAISGQGGDTQYF
TRBV7-2	CASSLFVREAFF
TRBV7-7	CASSLYGTRSSGELFF
TRBV10-3	CAPRWGVGSRRSNQPQHF
TRBV6-5	CASRPPRGPESPLHF